A selection of T cell receptor beta chains follows, all from one sample in a study of T cells in Graves' hyperthyroidism and ophthalmopathy. TCRdb itself ran the multiplex PCR reads through MiXCR, one entry per CDR3 protein. The table shows 300,000 to 450,000 distinct CDR3 sequences, with approximately 14% occurring only once. Sample: blood. Receptors were obtained from a woman between 18 and 30 years old with Graves' hyperthyroidism that later progressed to Graves' ophthalmopathy. CDR3s include the opening cysteine and the closing phenylalanine or tryptophan. D genes are given only for firm matches. The size field is filled for only some rows; it gives once, few, many or a size class.

clone size	V gene	D gene	J gene	CDR3 protein	CDR3 DNA
NA	TRBV3-1	TRBD2	TRBJ2-1	CASSQEGLAGSNEQFF	TGTGCCAGCAGCCAGGAGGGACTAGCGGGATCCAATGAGCAGTTCTTC
NA	TRBV19	NA	TRBJ2-7	CASSISGGFPSYEQYF	TGTGCCAGTAGTATCTCTGGAGGCTTTCCCTCCTACGAGCAGTACTTC
NA	TRBV5-6	NA	TRBJ2-2	CASSPSRSRSTGELFF	TGTGCCAGCAGCCCGAGCAGGAGTAGGAGCACCGGGGAGCTGTTTTTT
NA	TRBV25-1	NA	TRBJ1-2	CASSESSTLLGYTF	TGTGCCAGCAGTGAATCCAGTACATTACTTGGCTACACCTTC
NA	TRBV16	NA	TRBJ2-1	CASSQSVDNEQFF	TGTGCCAGCAGCCAATCGGTAGACAATGAGCAGTTCTTC
many	TRBV7-9	NA	TRBJ1-5	CASSLGRGGQSNSNQPQHF	TGTGCCAGCAGCTTAGGGAGAGGGGGGCAGTCAAATAGCAATCAGCCCCAGCATTTT
many	TRBV12-3/TRBV12-4	TRBD1	TRBJ2-3	CASSRDRGADTQYF	TGTGCCAGCAGTAGAGACAGGGGGGCAGATACGCAGTATTTT
many	TRBV7-2	TRBD1	TRBJ1-6	CASSLDRVENSPLHF	TGTGCCAGCAGCTTGGACAGGGTGGAGAATTCACCCCTCCACTTT
NA	TRBV7-9	NA	TRBJ1-1	CASSQHMNTEAFF	TGTGCCAGCAGCCAACACATGAACACTGAAGCTTTCTTT
many	TRBV12-3/TRBV12-4	NA	TRBJ1-2	CASSPGPRGGYGYTF	TGTGCCAGCAGCCCGGGACCGCGAGGGGGGTATGGCTACACCTTC
NA	TRBV6-2/TRBV6-3	NA	TRBJ1-2	CASSVRDMNYGYAF	TGTGCCAGCAGTGTCCGGGATATGAACTATGGCTACGCCTTC
few	TRBV9	TRBD1	TRBJ2-7	CASSAGSGTASYEQYF	TGTGCCAGCAGCGCTGGCTCGGGGACAGCCTCCTACGAGCAGTACTTC
many	TRBV4-1	TRBD1	TRBJ2-5	CASSQALWGTGEETQYF	TGCGCCAGCAGCCAAGCCTTATGGGGGACAGGGGAAGAGACCCAGTACTTC
many	TRBV27	TRBD1	TRBJ1-1	CASSSRQGVRNTEAFF	TGTGCCAGCAGTTCCCGACAGGGAGTGAGGAACACTGAAGCTTTCTTT
NA	TRBV6-4	TRBD2	TRBJ2-7	CASTVCPGTRTPYEQYF	TGTGCCAGCACCGTGTGTCCCGGGACTAGGACCCCCTACGAGCAGTACTTC
many	TRBV7-2	TRBD2	TRBJ2-1	CASSLVAGGPNEQFF	TGTGCCAGCAGCTTAGTAGCGGGAGGGCCGAATGAGCAGTTCTTC
NA	TRBV6-1	NA	TRBJ1-6	CASSYAGADNSPLHF	TGTGCCAGCAGTTACGCGGGGGCAGATAATTCACCCCTCCACTTT
many	TRBV7-9	NA	TRBJ2-5	CASSSLGTWVTQYF	TGTGCCAGCAGCTCCCTGGGGACTTGGGTGACCCAGTACTTC
many	TRBV27	TRBD1	TRBJ1-1	CASSPNRGYAEAFF	TGTGCCAGCAGTCCCAACAGGGGGTATGCGGAAGCTTTCTTT
many	TRBV28	NA	TRBJ2-3	CASKLGPGRGTDTQYF	TGTGCCAGCAAATTGGGCCCGGGGAGAGGCACAGATACGCAGTATTTT
NA	TRBV29-1	NA	TRBJ1-3	CSVAVSGNTIYF	TGCAGCGTTGCAGTCTCTGGAAACACCATATATTTT
many	TRBV20-1	NA	TRBJ2-1	CSARDNEQFF	TGCAGTGCTAGGGACAATGAGCAGTTCTTC
NA	TRBV6-1	TRBD2	TRBJ2-7	CASIRDYWGYYEQYF	TGTGCCAGCATCCGGGACTACTGGGGCTATTACGAGCAGTACTTC
many	TRBV27	TRBD2	TRBJ2-1	CASSGLLASRVLRNNEQFF	TGTGCCAGCAGCGGACTACTAGCGAGTCGTGTCCTAAGAAACAATGAGCAGTTCTTC
NA	TRBV7-9	TRBD2	TRBJ2-1	CASSRGGRDEQFF	TGTGCCAGCAGCCGGGGAGGGCGGGATGAGCAGTTCTTC
NA	TRBV15	NA	TRBJ2-3	CATSRDRPLKRARNTDTQYF	TGTGCCACCAGCAGAGATCGACCCTTAAAAAGGGCGCGGAACACAGATACGCAGTATTTT
NA	TRBV6-2/TRBV6-3	NA	TRBJ2-1	CASSYQITRTNEQFF	TGTGCCAGCAGTTACCAAATCACTAGGACGAATGAGCAGTTCTTC
many	TRBV28	NA	TRBJ2-5	CASSPWGGHQETQYF	TGTGCCAGCAGCCCCTGGGGGGGCCACCAAGAGACCCAGTACTTC
NA	TRBV30	NA	TRBJ1-3	CAWGLSWKDPRNTIYF	TGTGCCTGGGGACTGAGTTGGAAGGACCCCAGAAACACCATATATTTT
many	TRBV7-2	NA	TRBJ2-2	CASSLGGTVGELFF	TGTGCCAGCAGCTTAGGGGGTACCGTCGGGGAGCTGTTTTTT
NA	TRBV4-1	NA	TRBJ1-5	CASSQDNRGGPGQPQHF	TGCGCCAGCAGCCAAGATAATCGAGGAGGGCCAGGTCAGCCCCAGCATTTT